What follows is one T cell receptor (beta chain) and its context. The source of the sample is a study of glioma-infiltrating T cells after dendritic cell vaccination. Assay used: immunoSEQ multiplex PCR; TCRdb lists only in-frame clones, some missing. The sample lists over 90,000 clones, around 80% occurring once. Time point of the sample: after dendritic cell vaccination, including at tumor progression/relapse. The CDR3 is 13 residues long. Germline V gene sequence: CDR1 SNHLY, CDR2 FYNNEI. The germline V and J ends were trimmed by 7 bases and 4 bases, with 13 bases remaining between them. Sequenced here: blood, sampled after dendritic cell vaccination. The clonotype originates from a human donor with glioblastoma. This chain uses TRBV2 with TRBJ2-5; perhaps TRBD1 as D (7 bases). The CDR3 region has the DNA TGTGCCAGCACCCCCAGGGGGGCAGAGACCCAGTACTTC. Its protein product is CASTPRGAETQYF.